The 30 T cell receptor beta chains reported below all come from one sample, sequenced in a study of T cell responses to AZD1222 COVID-19 vaccine. Data came from immunoSEQ multiplex PCR; TCRdb stores just in-frame clones and leaves some out. The data hold approximately 90,000 clones, with roughly nine tenths observed a single time. The specimen was peripheral blood, collected on day 0 of AZD1222 vaccination. Receptor source: an adult in good health.

This clone showed up just a few times. The chain uses TRBV6-6 and TRBJ1-2; the match to TRBD1 covers 7 bases. Looked up from germline, CDR1 is MNHNY and CDR2 is SVGAGI (reference sequence). J lost 4 bases, V lost 4 bases, and 9 bases had no gene match. The CDR3 loop spans 15 amino acids. The CDR3 DNA follows: TGTGCCAGCAGTTCCCAGGGCGCAGGGGGCTATGGCTACACCTTC. It encodes CASSSQGAGGYGYTF.

The chain recombines TRBV5-1 with TRBJ2-1; tentative D call: TRBD1 (6 bases). The CDR3 runs 15 residues. V lost 0 bases to trimming and J lost 5 bases, with 12 bases between them. Germline assignment: CDR1 SGHRS and CDR2 YFSETQ. Here the CDR3 reads CASSLDGGLNNEQFF. Here the CDR3 DNA reads TGCGCCAGCAGCTTGGATGGGGGCTTGAACAATGAGCAGTTCTTC.

The table lists this clone with a few counts. The chain employs TRBV5-6 and TRBJ1-2, with D perhaps TRBD1 (6 bases). The CDR3 extends over 14 amino acids. Germline V gene data show CDR1 as SGHDT and CDR2 as YYEEEE. V was shortened by 2 bases and J by 4 bases, with 12 bases between the two germline ends. The DNA for the CDR3 is TGTGCCAGCAGCTTTGGGGGGCTAAGCTATGGCTACACCTTC. Protein sequence: CASSFGGLSYGYTF.

The chain couples TRBV27 to TRBJ1-1, with 9 bases fitting TRBD1. The germline CDR1 and CDR2 sequences are MNHEY and SMNVEV (reference sequence). The J segment lost 6 bases and the V segment lost 3 bases, leaving 5 bases of the junction unmatched. The CDR3 consists of 14 residues. CDR3 coding DNA: TGTGCCAGCAGTTTTGTGACAGGGGGGCCTGAAGCTTTCTTT. It specifies CASSFVTGGPEAFF.

The chain couples TRBV27 to TRBJ2-7, with 8 positions matching TRBD1. V lost 6 bases to trimming and J lost 2 bases; unmatched junction nucleotides: 6. Per germline, CDR1 MNHEY and CDR2 SMNVEV (reference sequence). This CDR3 spans 14 amino acids. The CDR3 bases are TGTGCCAGCAGAGACAGGGGTAGGACCTACGAGCAGTACTTC. Residues: CASRDRGRTYEQYF.

This chain joins TRBV5-5 and TRBJ1-3; D not certain. Looked up from germline, CDR1 is SGHKS and CDR2 is YYEKEE (reference sequence). V shed 4 bases and J shed 0 bases, with 11 bases lying between them. The CDR3 contains 15 residues. The CDR3 reads CASSAGLLSGNTIYF. CDR3 DNA: TGTGCCAGCAGCGCGGGCCTACTCTCTGGAAACACCATATATTTT.

The chain joins TRBV7-4 to TRBJ1-3; D is unresolved. Germline CDR1 and CDR2: SGHVT and SQSDAQ. The CDR3 has 16 amino acids. Trimming took off 1 base at V and 0 bases at J, with 10 bases between the two ends. The CDR3 reads CASSLGGLSSGNTIYF. The CDR3 DNA sequence: TGTGCCAGCAGCTTAGGTGGATTGAGCTCTGGAAACACCATATATTTT.

J is TRBJ1-1 and V is TRBV13; 7 bases align to TRBD1. The CDR3 is 15 residues long. Per the germline V gene, CDR1 is PRHDT and CDR2 is FYEKMQ (reference sequence). V trimming: 3 bases; J trimming: 1 base; junction bases outside the gene matches: 5. In nucleotides, the CDR3 is TGTGCCAGCAGCTTTACCGGGACAGAGAACACTGAAGCTTTCTTT. It codes for CASSFTGTENTEAFF.

A few counts support this clone. J is TRBJ1-1 and V is TRBV29-1; tentative D call: TRBD1 (6 bases). Germline values: CDR1 SQVTM, CDR2 ANQGSEA. Trimming cost V 4 bases and J 4 bases, with 10 bases left between them. The CDR3 is 12 residues long. The DNA of the CDR3 is TGCAGCGTTGTCTTAGGGGGCACTGAAGCTTTCTTT. Protein: CSVVLGGTEAFF.

The chain joins TRBV4-1 to TRBJ2-7; 7 nucleotides line up with TRBD1. V lost 0 bases and J lost 3; bases outside the gene matches: 8. CDR3 length: 16 residues. CDR1 is MGHRA and CDR2 is YSYEKL in the germline V gene. CDR3 sequence reads: CASSQEGRGQNYEQYF. Written as DNA, the CDR3 is TGCGCCAGCAGCCAAGAGGGCCGGGGACAGAACTACGAGCAGTACTTC.

The chain has TRBV28 and TRBJ1-2, with D possibly matching TRBD1 (6 bases). Germline values: CDR1 MDHEN, CDR2 SYDVKM. There are 13 residues in the CDR3. The V and J ends lost 6 bases and 4 bases respectively, with 12 bases between them. CDR3 in DNA: TGTGCCAGCAGCCAGGACAGCGTCTATGGCTACACCTTC. This codes for CASSQDSVYGYTF.

This chain uses TRBV7-9 with TRBJ2-3, with 7 bases identical to TRBD2. The CDR3 is made up of 13 amino acids. The trim removed 8 bases at V and 3 bases at J, leaving 5 bases unmatched. CDR1 and CDR2 from the germline V gene are SEHNR and FQNEAQ (reference sequence). The CDR3 DNA follows: TGTGCCAGCGGGGGGGGACTTACAGATACGCAGTATTTT. Protein: CASGGGLTDTQYF.

The V call is TRBV14, the J call TRBJ2-3; possibly TRBD1 for D (6 bases). Trimming left V 4 bases short and J 4 bases short, with 12 bases between. Germline lookup yields CDR1 SGHDN and CDR2 FVKESK. The CDR3 contains 14 residues. The CDR3 nucleotides are TGTGCCAGCAGCCCCACAGGGATATCAGATACGCAGTATTTT. Translated, it gives CASSPTGISDTQYF.

This clone was observed a single time. The rearrangement uses TRBV9 and TRBJ2-7; 7 nucleotides match TRBD1. CDR1 is SGDLS and CDR2 is YYNGEE in the germline V gene. V dropped 4 bases and J dropped 1; count of bases not matched to a gene: 2. This CDR3 region has 13 residues. Here the CDR3 DNA reads TGTGCCAGCAGCCCGGGACAGTCCTACGAGCAGTACTTC. Residues: CASSPGQSYEQYF.

The DNA of the CDR3 is TGTGCCAGCGGGACAGGGGAAGGCTATGGCTACACCTTC. It yields the protein CASGTGEGYGYTF. This chain joins TRBV6-5 and TRBJ1-2, with 10 positions matching TRBD1. Germline V gives CDR1 MNHEY, CDR2 SVGAGI. The CDR3 is 13 residues long. The junction had 4 bases not matched to a gene; V was cut back by 8 bases and J by 4 bases.

CDR3 protein: CASSPTRTESYEQYF. The CDR3 region has the DNA TGTGCCAGCAGTCCAACCCGGACAGAGTCCTACGAGCAGTACTTC. The chain recombines TRBV27 with TRBJ2-7; tentatively, D is TRBD1 (6 bases). CDR1 is MNHEY and CDR2 is SMNVEV in the germline V gene (reference sequence). The CDR3 consists of 15 residues. The V end lost 5 bases, the J end lost 1 base, and 15 bases lay between the germline ends.

This chain connects TRBV18 to TRBJ1-1, with a weak D call TRBD1 (6 bases). V lost 3 bases and J 5 bases, leaving 13 bases between the germline ends. CDR1 is KGHSH, CDR2 LQKENI, per germline. The CDR3 sequence is 14 residues long. CDR3 loop: CASSPTRQVTEAFF. The CDR3 region has the DNA TGTGCCAGCTCACCTACTCGACAGGTGACTGAAGCTTTCTTT.

The V and J genes are TRBV3-1 (or the pseudogene TRBV3-2) and TRBJ2-5; 9 nucleotides agree with TRBD2. This CDR3 spans 19 amino acids. CDR1 is LGHDT and CDR2 is YNNKEL in the germline V gene (reference sequence). Trimming cost V 0 bases and J 4 bases; bases outside gene matches: 15. For the CDR3, the DNA is TGTGCCAGCAGCCAAGATCCCCCCCGAGCGGGGGGATTTAGAGAGACCCAGTACTTC. Its translation is CASSQDPPRAGGFRETQYF.

This rearrangement joins TRBV2 to TRBJ1-4; 8 bases align to TRBD1. Germline CDR1 SNHLY, CDR2 FYNNEI. The V segment lost 7 bases and the J segment 8 bases; nucleotides outside the gene matches: 3. This CDR3 has 12 residues. CDR3 residues: CASNRGFEKLFF. CDR3 bases: TGTGCCAGCAACAGGGGGTTCGAAAAACTGTTTTTT. The full variable domain, rest sourced from reference TRBV2 and TRBJ1-4, is EPEVTQTPSHQVTQMGQEVILRCVPISNHLYFYWYRQILGQKVEFLVSFYNNEISEKSEIFDDQFSVERPDGSNFTLKIRSTKLEDSAMYFCASNRGFEKLFFGSGTQLSVL.

The chain is built from TRBV27 and TRBJ1-2, with D possibly TRBD1 on 6 matching bases. V was clipped by 9 bases and J by 0 bases, with 14 bases between them. In germline, CDR1 is MNHEY, CDR2 SMNVEV (reference sequence). This CDR3 is built from 14 residues. The CDR3 loop is CASRDRSANYGYTF. The CDR3, as DNA: TGTGCCAGTCGTGACAGGAGTGCTAACTATGGCTACACCTTC.

This chain connects TRBV6-1 to TRBJ2-7, with a weak D call TRBD2 (5 bases). Germline V CDR1 and CDR2: MNHNS, SASEGT. With 2 bases removed from V and 3 bases from J, the gap between germline ends came to 20 bases. CDR3 length equals 17 residues. The CDR3 sequence is CASSERQYRTLHYEQYF. CDR3 DNA: TGTGCCAGCAGTGAACGGCAATATCGGACTCTACACTACGAGCAGTACTTC.

V usage is TRBV5-1 and J usage is TRBJ2-2; tentative D call: TRBD1 (6 bases). Trimming stripped 7 bases from V and 1 base from J, with 17 bases between. The CDR3 totals 16 residues. Germline CDR1 and CDR2: SGHRS and YFSETQ. The CDR3 region is CASSGQSSLNTGELFF. The DNA of the CDR3 is TGCGCCAGCTCCGGACAGAGCAGTTTGAACACCGGGGAGCTGTTTTTT.

The chain employs TRBV6-6 and TRBJ1-1, with D uncertain. The CDR3 is 13 amino acids. Germline CDR1 is MNHNY and CDR2 is SVGAGI (reference sequence). The germline V and J ends were trimmed by 3 bases and 1 base, with 6 bases remaining between them. CDR3 protein: CASSYRANTEAFF. The CDR3 DNA follows: TGTGCCAGCAGTTATCGAGCGAACACTGAAGCTTTCTTT.

This chain uses TRBV7-3 with TRBJ2-5; 10 positions agree with TRBD2. The germline V gene encodes CDR1 SGHTA and CDR2 FQGTGA. With 0 bases clipped from V and 6 bases from J, the junction kept 7 bases outside the gene matches. The CDR3 has 16 residues. The chain's CDR3 is CASSLTPAGGPQTQYF. CDR3 nucleotide sequence: TGTGCCAGCAGCTTAACGCCAGCGGGGGGGCCACAGACCCAGTACTTC.

J is TRBJ1-5 and V is TRBV6-5; a weak D match, TRBD1 (6 bases). CDR1 and CDR2 (germline): MNHEY, SVGAGI. CDR3 length equals 12 residues. With 8 bases removed from V and 1 base from J, the gap between germline ends came to 6 bases. The CDR3 DNA sequence: TGTGCCAGCGACAGGAGCAATCAGCCCCAGCATTTT. Protein sequence: CASDRSNQPQHF.

CDR3 loop: CASSNMRRSGNTIYF. CDR3 DNA: TGTGCCAGTAGCAACATGAGAAGGTCTGGAAACACCATATATTTT. V usage is TRBV19 and J usage is TRBJ1-3; D not resolved. The V end lost 6 bases, the J end lost 1 base, and 13 bases lay between the germline ends. The CDR3 covers 15 residues. The germline V gene encodes CDR1 LNHDA and CDR2 SQIVND (reference sequence).

The chain combines TRBV19 with TRBJ1-5, with TRBD1 matching over 10 bases. There are 14 residues in the CDR3. Germline CDR1 and CDR2: LNHDA and SQIVND (reference sequence). V lost 3 bases, J lost 6 bases, and 2 bases stayed unmatched. Written as DNA, the CDR3 is TGTGCCAGTAGTATGAGGACAGGGGGTCAGCCCCAGCATTTT. It translates to CASSMRTGGQPQHF.

The chain has TRBV6-5 and TRBJ1-1, with D maybe TRBD1 (6 bases). The CDR3 extends over 11 amino acids. Germline values: CDR1 MNHEY, CDR2 SVGAGI. Trimming left V 5 bases short and J 11 bases short, with 12 bases between. CDR3 in amino acids: CASSPGVRAFF. CDR3 in DNA: TGTGCCAGCAGTCCAGGGGTTCGGGCTTTCTTT.

The chain is built from TRBV7-9 and TRBJ1-5; D remains unclear. The V end lost 3 bases, the J end lost 0 bases, and 6 bases lay between the germline ends. The CDR3 totals 14 residues. Germline CDR1 SEHNR, CDR2 FQNEAQ (reference sequence). CDR3 DNA: TGTGCCAGCAGCTTGGGGAATAGCAATCAGCCCCAGCATTTT. This translates into CASSLGNSNQPQHF.

This clone was seen just once. The V and J genes are TRBV29-1 and TRBJ2-7; the D gene could be TRBD1 or TRBD2 (6 bases each). There are 13 residues in the CDR3. CDR1 and CDR2 (germline): SQVTM, ANQGSEA. V was trimmed by 5 bases and J by 2 bases, leaving 13 bases between them. The CDR3 spells CSVWRGDTYEQYF. Here the CDR3 DNA reads TGCAGCGTTTGGAGGGGGGATACCTACGAGCAGTACTTC.